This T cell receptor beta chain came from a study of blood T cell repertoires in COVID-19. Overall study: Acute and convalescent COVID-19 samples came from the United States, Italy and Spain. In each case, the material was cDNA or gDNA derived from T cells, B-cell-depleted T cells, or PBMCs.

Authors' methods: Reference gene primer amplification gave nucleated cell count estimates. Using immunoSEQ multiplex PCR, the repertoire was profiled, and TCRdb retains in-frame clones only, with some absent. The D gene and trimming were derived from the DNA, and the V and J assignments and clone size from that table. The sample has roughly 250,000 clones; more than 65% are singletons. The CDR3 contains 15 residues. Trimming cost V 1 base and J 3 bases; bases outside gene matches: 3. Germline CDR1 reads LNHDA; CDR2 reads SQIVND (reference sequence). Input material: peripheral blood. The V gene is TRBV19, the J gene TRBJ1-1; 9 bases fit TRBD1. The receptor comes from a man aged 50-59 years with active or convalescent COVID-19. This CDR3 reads CASSIGTGEDTEAFF. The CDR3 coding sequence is TGTGCCAGTAGTATAGGGACAGGGGAGGACACTGAAGCTTTCTTT.